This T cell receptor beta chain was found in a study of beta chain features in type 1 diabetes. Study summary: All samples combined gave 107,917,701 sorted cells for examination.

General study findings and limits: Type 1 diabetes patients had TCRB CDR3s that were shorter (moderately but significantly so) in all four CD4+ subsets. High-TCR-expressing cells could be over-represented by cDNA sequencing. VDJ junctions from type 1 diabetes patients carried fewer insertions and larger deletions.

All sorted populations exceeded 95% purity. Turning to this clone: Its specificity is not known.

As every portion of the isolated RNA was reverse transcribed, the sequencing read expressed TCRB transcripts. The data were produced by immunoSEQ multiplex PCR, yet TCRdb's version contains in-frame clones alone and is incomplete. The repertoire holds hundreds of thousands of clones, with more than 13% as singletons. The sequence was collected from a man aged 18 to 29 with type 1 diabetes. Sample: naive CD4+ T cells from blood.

The CDR3 spells CASSRRENTEAFF. In DNA, the CDR3 is TGTGCCAGCAGTCGCAGGGAGAACACTGAAGCTTTCTTT. This chain connects TRBV27 to TRBJ1-1; TRBD1 is a possible D gene (5 bases). V shed 5 bases and J shed 1 base, with 8 bases lying between them. CDR3 size: 13 residues. CDR1 MNHEY and CDR2 SMNVEV come from the germline V gene (reference sequence).